The next 9 T cell receptor beta chains were all read from a single sample in a study of CD8 T cells in ankylosing spondylitis. TCRdb recomputed calls from the 5' RACE reads with MiXCR, one row per CDR3 protein. The sample shows 100,000 to 150,000 distinct CDR3 sequences, approximately 17% of them seen only once. The antigens of these receptors remain unknown. The study's findings and limits: Seven to nine highly homologous variants made up a TCR beta motif that seemed to typify ankylosing spondylitis blood.

The specimen was blood, either unsorted or a sorted T cell fraction (not recorded which). Source of these receptors: a male donor with ankylosing spondylitis.

This clonotype turned up a few times. The chain couples TRBV6-5 to TRBJ2-7; the D gene could be TRBD1 or TRBD2 (5 bases each). V was cut by 0 bases and J by 3 bases, with 12 bases left in between. CDR1 MNHEY and CDR2 SVGAGI come from the germline V gene. CDR3 size: 15 residues. In nucleotides, the CDR3 is TGTGCCAGCAGTTACTCGGGACGGGGTCACTACGAGCAGTACTTC. Translating it yields CASSYSGRGHYEQYF.

This clonotype was counted a few times. The chain carries TRBV20-1 and TRBJ2-7; D unclear. The CDR3 length is 14 residues. The germline V gene encodes CDR1 DFQATT and CDR2 SNEGSKA (reference sequence). V was cut by 3 bases and J by 0 bases, with 12 bases left in between. The CDR3 region has the DNA TGCAGTGCTAGGTCACTTCTAGACTCCTACGAGCAGTACTTC. This sequence encodes CSARSLLDSYEQYF.

The chain has TRBV27 and TRBJ2-2; D remains unclear. Trimming took 3 bases from V and 1 from J, leaving 6 bases between them. The CDR3 loop spans 14 amino acids. Germline V gene sequence: CDR1 MNHEY, CDR2 SMNVEV (reference sequence). The CDR3 reads CASSFTWNTGELFF. The CDR3 DNA reads TGTGCCAGCAGTTTTACCTGGAACACCGGGGAGCTGTTTTTT.

The rearrangement joins TRBV20-1 to TRBJ1-1; D gene unclear. CDR3 length: 17 amino acids. Germline CDR1 DFQATT, CDR2 SNEGSKA (reference sequence). Deletions cut 6 bases from V and 4 bases from J, with 27 bases between. This CDR3 reads CSATSRRWEVWGTEAFF. The CDR3 coding sequence is TGCAGTGCCACTAGTCGGAGGTGGGAAGTCTGGGGCACTGAAGCTTTCTTT.

The chain joins TRBV6-1 to TRBJ2-1; D uncertain. Trimming stripped 5 bases from V and 4 bases from J, with 12 bases between. The germline CDR1 and CDR2 sequences are MNHNS and SASEGT. This CDR3 is built from 14 residues. CDR3 amino acids: CASSPRGRYNEQFF. The CDR3 DNA reads TGTGCCAGCAGTCCCCGTGGAAGATACAATGAGCAGTTCTTC.

The chain carries TRBV2 and TRBJ2-7; D possibly corresponds to TRBD1 (5 bases). V was trimmed by 8 bases and J by 7 bases, leaving 21 bases between them. Germline V gene data show CDR1 as SNHLY and CDR2 as FYNNEI. The CDR3 is made up of 14 amino acids. CDR3 coding DNA: TGTGCCAGCGGGATCGGGCAGGGCTATTTTGAGCAGTACTTC. This gives the protein CASGIGQGYFEQYF. The variable domain in full, completed from reference TRBV2 and TRBJ2-7, reads EPEVTQTPSHQVTQMGQEVILRCVPISNHLYFYWYRQILGQKVEFLVSFYNNEISEKSEIFDDQFSVERPDGSNFTLKIRSTKLEDSAMYFCASGIGQGYFEQYFGPGTRLTVT.

In nucleotides, the CDR3 is TGCGCCAGCAGCTTGGAGGGCGGGACAGGGTTAACCTACGAGCAGTACTTC. The encoded protein is CASSLEGGTGLTYEQYF. V and J are TRBV5-1 and TRBJ2-7; 9 bases are a match to TRBD1. With 0 bases clipped from V and 2 bases from J, the junction kept 9 bases outside the gene matches. This CDR3 spans 17 amino acids. Germline lookup yields CDR1 SGHRS and CDR2 YFSETQ.

This clonotype was found many times. This chain uses TRBV12-3 or TRBV12-4 with TRBJ2-7; 10 nucleotides match TRBD2. With V trimmed by 4 bases and J by 6 bases, 6 bases remained unmatched. The CDR3 is 14 residues long. The CDR3 is CASSSLAGAVEQYF. CDR3 sequence (DNA): TGTGCCAGCAGTTCCCTAGCGGGAGCCGTCGAGCAGTACTTC.

This clonotype appeared a few times. The V gene is TRBV5-1, the J gene TRBJ2-1, with no clear D. CDR1 is SGHRS and CDR2 is YFSETQ in the germline V gene. The CDR3 extends over 14 amino acids. V gave up 0 bases and J gave up 4 bases, with 8 bases separating them. Here the CDR3 DNA reads TGCGCCAGCAGCTTGGGGGTCCCATACAATGAGCAGTTCTTC. Its translation: CASSLGVPYNEQFF. The full variable domain, its missing parts supplied by reference TRBV5-1 and TRBJ2-1, is KAGVTQTPRYLIKTRGQQVTLSCSPISGHRSVSWYQQTPGQGLQFLFEYFSETQRNKGNFPGRFSGRQFSNSRSEMNVSTLELGDSALYLCASSLGVPYNEQFFGPGTRLTVL.